The clone carrying this T cell receptor (beta chain) was seen a handful of times. Its antigen is unidentified. V lost 0 bases and J 5 bases, leaving 14 bases between the germline ends. CDR3 length: 15 amino acids. CDR1 and CDR2 from the germline V gene are LGHDT and YNNKEL (reference sequence). The study excluded patients with uncontrolled infection, other autoimmune disease, pregnancy or lactation. Used for diagnoses were clinical symptoms, serum thyroxine and TRAb, thyroid ultrasound and orbital computed tomography. This sample is drawn from a study of T cells in Graves' hyperthyroidism and ophthalmopathy. From RNA transcripts, TCR beta CDR3 regions were amplified. HTBI primers were the set used in a first-round RT-PCR of the TCR CDR3. TCRdb redid the calling of the multiplex PCR reads with MiXCR, one entry per CDR3 protein. The sample shows 500,000 or so distinct CDR3 sequences, 17% of them seen only once.

Study-level findings and limits: Most thyroid clonotypes that were expanded above 0.001 also turned up in blood.

The V call is TRBV3-1, the J call TRBJ2-7; D is perhaps TRBD1 (5 bases). The clonotype originates from a woman aged 18-30 years with Graves' ophthalmopathy. Sequencing was performed on blood. CDR3 DNA: TGTGCCAGCAGCCAAGATGGCGCCAAAGGGGACGAGCAGTACTTC. Residues: CASSQDGAKGDEQYF.